These T cell receptor beta chains were read from a single sample in a study of blood T cell repertoires in COVID-19. Libraries were prepared by immunoSEQ multiplex PCR; TCRdb keeps only in-frame clonotypes and omits some of them. The sample has hundreds of thousands of clones, around 90% seen once. Specimen: peripheral blood. The receptors stem from a man between 18 and 29 years old with active or convalescent COVID-19. Both conserved end residues are part of each CDR3. The order of the fields is V gene, J gene, D gene, clone size, CDR3 protein, CDR3 DNA. A D gene is named only where the DNA matches it firmly. The size field is filled for only some rows; it gives once, few, many or a size class.

>TRBV9|TRBJ1-2|NA|NA
CASGRGAAPIPYGYTF
TGTGCCAGCGGGAGAGGAGCAGCCCCCATTCCCTATGGCTACACCTTC
>TRBV4-2|TRBJ2-7|TRBD1|NA
CASSQPTGQLYEQYF
TGTGCCAGCAGCCAACCAACGGGACAGCTTTACGAGCAGTACTTC
>TRBV28|TRBJ1-6|TRBD1|NA
CASNPPAGQGNSPLHF
TGTGCCAGCAACCCCCCGGCGGGACAGGGGAATTCACCCCTCCACTTT
>TRBV5-6|TRBJ1-2|TRBD1|NA
CASSLISDRTGDLYGYTF
TGTGCCAGCAGCTTAATATCGGATAGGACAGGGGACCTCTATGGCTACACCTTC
>TRBV6-2/TRBV6-3|TRBJ2-3|NA|NA
CASSYAHGVTDTQYF
TGTGCCAGCAGTTACGCCCACGGGGTCACAGATACGCAGTATTTT
>TRBV3-1/TRBV3-2|TRBJ1-4|TRBD1|NA
CASSQRTGGRGFNEKLFF
TGTGCCAGCAGCCAACGAACAGGGGGCCGCGGCTTTAATGAAAAACTGTTTTTT
>TRBV7-9|TRBJ1-2|NA|NA
CASSTASSGTTYGYTF
TGTGCCAGCAGCACTGCCTCCTCCGGGACAACGTATGGCTACACCTTC
>TRBV6-6|TRBJ2-2|TRBD2|NA
CASKWREVTGELFF
TGTGCCAGCAAGTGGCGGGAGGTCACCGGGGAGCTGTTTTTT
>TRBV4-1|TRBJ1-1|NA|NA
CASSQADRPNTEAFF
TGCGCCAGCAGCCAAGCGGACAGACCTAACACTGAAGCTTTCTTT
>TRBV6-2/TRBV6-3|TRBJ2-7|TRBD2|NA
CASSSPGGAIYEQYF
TGTGCCAGCAGTTCCCCGGGAGGAGCCATCTACGAGCAGTACTTC
>TRBV3-1/TRBV3-2|TRBJ2-1|TRBD2|once
CASSQMPSGRTEQFF
TGTGCCAGCAGCCAAATGCCTAGCGGGAGGACTGAGCAGTTCTTC
>TRBV25-1|TRBJ2-7|TRBD1|NA
CASSPPDRGKDHEQYF
TGTGCCAGCAGTCCCCCGGACAGGGGGAAGGACCACGAGCAGTACTTC
>TRBV3-1/TRBV3-2|TRBJ1-5|NA|NA
CASSPIPGQPYSNQPQHF
TGTGCCAGCAGCCCTATACCCGGACAGCCCTATAGCAATCAGCCCCAGCATTTT
>TRBV12-3/TRBV12-4|TRBJ2-7|NA|NA
CASSALQGYEQYF
TGTGCCAGCAGTGCATTGCAGGGTTACGAGCAGTACTTC
>TRBV5-6|TRBJ2-3|TRBD1|once
CASSFDRGGSTDTQYF
TGTGCCAGCAGCTTTGACAGGGGTGGGAGCACAGATACGCAGTATTTT
>TRBV9|TRBJ2-7|TRBD2|once
CASSLGTSDEQYF
TGTGCCAGCAGCCTCGGGACTAGCGACGAGCAGTACTTC
>TRBV6-5|TRBJ2-7|TRBD2|once
CASSKPKAGGDEQYF
TGTGCCAGCAGCAAACCAAAGGCGGGGGGCGACGAGCAGTACTTC
>TRBV10-3|TRBJ1-1|TRBD1|once
CAISGDREYEAFF
TGTGCCATCAGTGGAGACAGGGAATATGAAGCTTTCTTT
>TRBV6-1|TRBJ2-3|TRBD1|NA
CASSEAGGEDTQYF
TGTGCCAGCAGTGAGGCAGGGGGCGAGGATACGCAGTATTTT
>TRBV2|TRBJ1-1|TRBD1|NA
CASGDRGTEAFF
TGTGCCAGCGGGGACAGGGGAACTGAAGCTTTCTTT
>TRBV7-2|TRBJ1-5|NA|few
CASSSQGNQPQHF
TGTGCCAGCAGCTCGCAGGGCAATCAGCCCCAGCATTTT
>TRBV7-2|TRBJ1-2|NA|NA
CASSLFTRDGYTF
TGTGCCAGCAGCTTATTCACGAGGGATGGCTACACCTTC
>TRBV9|TRBJ1-6|NA|NA
CASSPHGDGSLSPLHF
TGTGCCAGCAGCCCCCACGGGGACGGGAGCCTTTCACCCCTCCACTTT
>TRBV11-2|TRBJ2-2|NA|few
CASSLIGGAGELFF
TGTGCCAGCAGCTTAATAGGGGGGGCCGGGGAGCTGTTTTTT
>TRBV9|TRBJ2-1|TRBD2|NA
CASSAAGGLYNEQFF
TGTGCCAGCAGCGCCGCGGGAGGGCTTTACAATGAGCAGTTCTTC
>TRBV7-8|TRBJ2-3|NA|NA
CASSLIYGSITDTQYF
TGTGCCAGCAGTCTCATCTACGGTTCTATCACAGATACGCAGTATTTT
>TRBV4-3|TRBJ2-2|NA|NA
CASSQDSGRELFF
TGCGCCAGCAGCCAAGATTCCGGGAGGGAGCTGTTTTTT
>TRBV19|TRBJ1-5|NA|NA
CASSILTRNNQPQHF
TGTGCCAGTAGTATTCTCACGCGGAACAATCAGCCCCAGCATTTT
>TRBV4-1|TRBJ2-5|NA|NA
CASSQEGREETQYF
TGCGCCAGCAGCCAAGAGGGCAGGGAAGAGACCCAGTACTTC
>TRBV9|TRBJ2-5|TRBD2|NA
CASSNSGRRETQYF
TGTGCCAGCAGCAATAGCGGGAGAAGGGAGACCCAGTACTTC
>TRBV6-5|TRBJ1-2|TRBD1|NA
CASSMTGGFYGYTF
TGTGCCAGCAGTATGACAGGGGGATTCTATGGCTACACCTTC
>TRBV11-2|TRBJ2-1|NA|NA
CASSLVRGRYNEQFF
TGTGCCAGCAGCTTAGTTCGAGGCAGATACAATGAGCAGTTCTTC
>TRBV4-1|TRBJ2-5|NA|NA
CASSQGTSEETQYF
TGCGCCAGCAGCCAAGGGACTTCTGAAGAGACCCAGTACTTC
>TRBV19|TRBJ2-2|TRBD1|NA
CASTSDRGLTGELFF
TGTGCCAGTACCTCGGACAGGGGGTTAACCGGGGAGCTGTTTTTT
>TRBV29-1|TRBJ2-6|NA|NA
CSVGERANVLTF
TGCAGCGTTGGGGAGAGGGCCAACGTCCTGACTTTC
>TRBV28|TRBJ1-2|NA|once
CASSIQQGLYGYTF
TGTGCCAGCAGTATTCAGCAGGGCCTCTATGGCTACACCTTC
>TRBV7-9|TRBJ1-1|NA|NA
CASSPGHLVEAFF
TGTGCCAGCAGCCCAGGACACTTAGTTGAAGCTTTCTTT
>TRBV28|TRBJ1-5|TRBD1|NA
CASSLRQGLGSNQPQHF
TGTGCCAGCAGTTTACGACAGGGACTGGGTAGCAATCAGCCCCAGCATTTT
>TRBV28|TRBJ2-7|TRBD2|NA
CASSPPSGPWSYEQYF
TGTGCCAGCAGTCCCCCTAGCGGGCCGTGGTCCTACGAGCAGTACTTC
>TRBV6-2/TRBV6-3|TRBJ2-1|NA|NA
CASSKTSSSYNEQFF
TGTGCCAGCAGCAAAACTAGCAGCTCCTACAATGAGCAGTTCTTC